A selection of T cell receptor beta chains follows, all from one sample in a study of CD8 T cells in Susac syndrome. TCRdb re-called the immunoSEQ multiplex PCR reads with MiXCR, one entry per CDR3 protein. The sample lists 150,000 to 200,000 distinct CDR3 sequences, roughly 96% seen once, with 0.093% in the top ten. Sequenced sample: CD4+ T cells from PBMCs. The receptors derive from a human donor with multiple sclerosis. Each CDR3 is given with its conserved first and last residue. Fields, in order: J gene, D gene, clone size, V gene, CDR3 length, CDR3 protein, CDR3 DNA. A D gene is named only where the DNA matches it firmly. Size values are once, few and many counts, or a class for expanded clones, and some rows have none.

TRBJ2-3,NA,NA,TRBV29-1,13,CSVYNKVGDTQYF,TGCAGCGTTTATAATAAGGTGGGGGATACGCAGTATTTT
TRBJ2-2,NA,NA,TRBV4-2,12,CASSPITGELFF,TGTGCCAGCAGCCCAATTACCGGGGAGCTGTTTTTT
TRBJ2-2,NA,NA,TRBV2,12,CASTQGFGKLFF,TGTGCCAGCACCCAGGGTTTCGGGAAGCTGTTTTTT
TRBJ1-5,NA,NA,TRBV30,13,CAWSGQDSQPQHF,TGTGCCTGGAGTGGGCAGGATAGTCAGCCCCAGCATTTT
TRBJ1-6,NA,NA,TRBV4-1,17,CASSHGRSLPDNSPLHF,TGCGCCAGCAGCCATGGACGTTCTCTTCCGGATAATTCACCCCTCCACTTT
TRBJ2-4,TRBD1,NA,TRBV6-1,13,CASSEGDREFQYF,TGTGCCAGCAGTGAAGGGGACAGGGAGTTTCAGTACTTC
TRBJ1-1,NA,NA,TRBV12-3/TRBV12-4,11,CASSLGVGAFF,TGTGCCAGCAGTTTAGGAGTCGGAGCTTTCTTT
TRBJ2-1,TRBD2,NA,TRBV7-6,17,CASSLGLLAGPDNEQFF,TGTGCCAGCAGCTTAGGTCTGCTAGCGGGACCAGACAATGAGCAGTTCTTC
TRBJ2-4,NA,once,TRBV29-1,12,CSVGRGENIQYF,TGCAGCGTTGGAAGGGGGGAAAACATTCAGTACTTC
TRBJ2-1,NA,NA,TRBV5-1,14,CASSLEGSYNEQFF,TGCGCCAGCAGCTTGGAGGGATCCTACAATGAGCAGTTCTTC
TRBJ2-7,TRBD1,NA,TRBV5-6,15,CASSSAGTGGYEQYF,TGTGCCAGCAGCTCCGCCGGGACAGGAGGTTACGAGCAGTACTTC
TRBJ2-1,TRBD2,NA,TRBV20-1,16,CSARDPGLAGNNEQFF,TGCAGTGCTAGAGACCCAGGACTAGCGGGGAACAATGAGCAGTTCTTC
TRBJ2-7,NA,NA,TRBV12-3/TRBV12-4,14,CASSLDAGPYEQYF,TGTGCCAGCAGTTTAGATGCGGGGCCCTACGAGCAGTACTTC
TRBJ2-7,TRBD2,NA,TRBV2,15,CASRRTSAYSYEQYF,TGTGCCAGCAGGCGTACTAGCGCTTACTCCTACGAGCAGTACTTC
TRBJ1-2,NA,NA,TRBV12-3/TRBV12-4,12,CASRPPGYGYTF,TGTGCCAGCAGACCCCCGGGGTATGGCTACACCTTC
TRBJ2-2,TRBD1,NA,TRBV7-9,15,CASSEQGARTGELFF,TGTGCCAGCAGCGAACAGGGGGCGCGGACCGGGGAGCTGTTTTTT
TRBJ2-3,NA,NA,TRBV6-4,15,CASSDPSTGTDTQYF,TGTGCCAGCAGTGACCCCTCGACCGGAACAGATACGCAGTATTTT
TRBJ1-5,TRBD1,once,TRBV12-3/TRBV12-4,15,CASSLSQGAGQPQHF,TGTGCCAGCAGTTTAAGTCAGGGGGCTGGTCAGCCCCAGCATTTT
TRBJ1-5,NA,NA,TRBV27,15,CASSVGGHSNQPQHF,TGTGCCAGCAGCGTTGGGGGCCACAGCAATCAGCCCCAGCATTTT
TRBJ1-1,NA,NA,TRBV30,15,CAWSPQGRWDTEAFF,TGTGCCTGGAGTCCTCAGGGGAGATGGGACACTGAAGCTTTCTTT
TRBJ2-1,NA,NA,TRBV12-3/TRBV12-4,15,CASSPRGRVYNEQFF,TGTGCCAGCAGTCCCCGGGGCAGGGTCTACAATGAGCAGTTCTTC
TRBJ1-3,TRBD1,NA,TRBV3-1,13,CASSQEAGTVKYF,TGTGCCAGCAGCCAAGAGGCCGGGACAGTGAAATATTTT
TRBJ2-1,NA,NA,TRBV3-1,12,CARQCSYNEQFF,TGTGCCAGACAGTGCTCCTACAATGAGCAGTTCTTC
TRBJ2-1,NA,NA,TRBV30,14,CAWSRASSYNEQFF,TGTGCCTGGAGTCGTGCTTCAAGCTACAATGAGCAGTTCTTC
TRBJ2-5,NA,NA,TRBV12-3/TRBV12-4,13,CASSIGGPKTQYF,TGTGCCAGCAGCATTGGGGGACCTAAGACCCAGTACTTC
TRBJ1-6,NA,NA,TRBV30,14,CAWSVTGLHSPLHF,TGTGCCTGGAGTGTAACGGGACTACATTCACCCCTCCACTTT
TRBJ2-5,TRBD1,NA,TRBV29-1,12,CSVGTDKETQYF,TGCAGCGTGGGGACAGATAAAGAGACCCAGTACTTC
TRBJ2-1,NA,NA,TRBV24-1,12,CATSDLGDEQFF,TGTGCCACCAGTGATTTGGGGGATGAGCAGTTCTTC
TRBJ2-1,NA,NA,TRBV20-1,14,CSARDSSRVDEQFF,TGCAGTGCTAGAGATTCGAGCAGGGTCGATGAGCAGTTCTTC
TRBJ2-1,NA,NA,TRBV15,12,CATSRDRPEQFF,TGTGCCACCAGCAGAGATCGGCCTGAGCAGTTCTTC
TRBJ2-5,NA,NA,TRBV5-1,13,CASSLVVEETQYF,TGCGCCAGCAGCTTGGTTGTTGAAGAGACCCAGTACTTC
TRBJ2-5,TRBD1,NA,TRBV20-1,13,CSATGGAGETQYF,TGCAGTGCTACAGGGGGCGCAGGGGAGACCCAGTACTTC
TRBJ1-6,NA,NA,TRBV20-1,15,CSARTRGSYNSPLHF,TGCAGTGCTAGGACCAGGGGATCCTATAATTCACCCCTCCACTTT
TRBJ1-5,NA,NA,TRBV30,17,CAWSVPFPEGRSQPQHF,TGTGCCTGGAGTGTACCGTTCCCCGAGGGGAGAAGTCAGCCCCAGCATTTT
TRBJ2-1,TRBD2,NA,TRBV5-6,15,CASSPWVAGGVEQFF,TGTGCCAGCAGCCCCTGGGTAGCGGGAGGGGTTGAGCAGTTCTTC
TRBJ2-4,NA,NA,TRBV29-1,14,CSVDGGQPKNIQYF,TGCAGCGTTGATGGGGGACAACCCAAAAACATTCAGTACTTC
TRBJ1-2,NA,NA,TRBV20-1,13,CSASGTPYYGYTF,TGCAGTGCGTCCGGGACCCCCTACTATGGCTACACCTTC
TRBJ2-5,NA,NA,TRBV20-1,12,CSSKSGRETQYF,TGCAGTTCCAAGAGCGGTCGAGAGACCCAGTACTTC
TRBJ2-7,TRBD2,NA,TRBV24-1,12,CAPADGREEQYF,TGTGCCCCAGCTGACGGGCGGGAGGAGCAGTACTTC
TRBJ1-2,TRBD1,NA,TRBV28,15,CASSFGTGINYGYTF,TGTGCCAGCAGTTTTGGGACAGGTATCAACTATGGCTACACCTTC
TRBJ2-3,TRBD2,NA,TRBV30,16,CAWGLAGGPGTDTQYF,TGTGCCTGGGGACTAGCGGGAGGGCCTGGCACAGATACGCAGTATTTT
TRBJ1-1,NA,NA,TRBV11-2,16,CASSFRILGERTEAFF,TGTGCCAGCAGTTTTCGAATATTGGGGGAACGCACTGAAGCTTTCTTT
TRBJ2-5,NA,NA,TRBV11-2,14,CASTSDLGERAQYF,TGTGCCAGCACTTCGGATCTGGGGGAACGGGCCCAGTACTTC
TRBJ2-5,NA,NA,TRBV19,13,CASSTSSQETQYF,TGTGCCAGTAGTACCAGTTCCCAAGAGACCCAGTACTTC
TRBJ2-7,NA,NA,TRBV19,15,CASSLKIGAPYEQYF,TGTGCCAGTAGTCTCAAAATTGGTGCCCCCTACGAGCAGTACTTC
TRBJ2-3,TRBD2,NA,TRBV7-9,15,CASSPTAGGTDTQYF,TGTGCCAGCAGCCCCACAGCGGGGGGCACAGATACGCAGTATTTT
TRBJ2-2,NA,NA,TRBV28,14,CASSFFQVAGELFF,TGTGCCAGCAGTTTTTTTCAGGTGGCCGGGGAGCTGTTTTTT
TRBJ1-2,NA,NA,TRBV3-1,15,CASSQPFPGDYGYTF,TGTGCCAGCAGCCAACCCTTCCCGGGCGACTATGGCTACACCTTC
TRBJ2-7,NA,NA,TRBV29-1,12,CSVDGKGGEQYF,TGCAGCGTTGACGGGAAAGGCGGCGAGCAGTACTTC
TRBJ2-3,TRBD1,once,TRBV29-1,13,CSVGDRSTDTQYF,TGCAGCGTTGGGGACAGGTCCACAGATACGCAGTATTTT
TRBJ1-2,NA,NA,TRBV6-6,14,CASTRDGGNYGYTF,TGTGCCAGCACTCGGGACGGGGGGAACTATGGCTACACCTTC
TRBJ2-3,TRBD2,NA,TRBV5-4,15,CASSSPTSSTDTQYF,TGTGCCAGCAGCTCCCCGACTAGCAGCACAGATACGCAGTATTTT
TRBJ1-1,NA,NA,TRBV29-1,14,CSVTKEVRGSEAFF,TGCAGCGTTACAAAGGAGGTCCGTGGCTCTGAAGCTTTCTTT